The sequence of this TCR beta chain was determined in a study of beta chain features in type 1 diabetes. The sample holds a few counts of this clone. The antigen is unknown. Study observations and caveats: There was a moderate but significant shortening of TCRB CDR3s in all four CD4+ subsets of Type 1 diabetes patients. A greater similarity of naive, central memory and Treg TCRB repertoires was seen among patients than among healthy donors. Although PCR might favor shorter templates, it would do so equally in patients and controls.

Trimming shortened V by 6 bases and J by 0 bases, and 17 bases separated the two germline ends. The length of the CDR3 is 16 residues. Looked up from germline, CDR1 is SGHAT and CDR2 is FQNNGV. Sequencing targeted expressed TCRB transcripts, as all isolated RNA had been reverse transcribed. Average reads for naive, central memory and regulatory T cell samples were some 3.9 million. The data were produced by immunoSEQ multiplex PCR, yet TCRdb's version contains in-frame clones alone and is incomplete. The sample has around 710,000 clones, around 12% seen once; the top ten hold around 0.12%. This receptor was obtained from a man aged 30-40 years with type 1 diabetes. Sequences were obtained from naive CD4+ T cells from blood. J is TRBJ1-1 and V is TRBV11-2; D is uncertain. CDR3 DNA sequence: TGTGCCAGCAGGTCATACCGGGGTCGATTGAACACTGAAGCTTTCTTT. Amino acid sequence: CASRSYRGRLNTEAFF.